Shown below are 6 T cell receptor beta chains from a single sample sequenced in a study of blood T cell repertoires in COVID-19. TCRdb's copy holds only in-frame clones and misses some; the assay was immunoSEQ multiplex PCR. The sample includes roughly 200,000 clones, about 86% of them seen just once. The sample was PBMCs or T cells enriched from blood (not recorded which). These TCRs come from a woman between 40 and 50 years old with acute COVID-19.

This clone showed up just once. V and J are TRBV9 and TRBJ2-1; 10 nucleotides agree with TRBD1. CDR3 size: 15 residues. J was trimmed by 7 bases and V by 0 bases; bases with no gene match: 4. From germline, CDR1 is SGDLS and CDR2 YYNGEE. CDR3 sequence reads: CASSVEGGQGNEQFF. The CDR3 DNA is TGTGCCAGCAGCGTAGAAGGGGGACAGGGGAATGAGCAGTTCTTC.

The V and J genes are TRBV2 and TRBJ1-5; no clear D. In germline, CDR1 is SNHLY, CDR2 FYNNEI. Trimming removed 2 bases from V and 4 bases from J, with 15 bases in between. This CDR3 region has 16 residues. The CDR3 protein is CASSENLAEGNQPQHF. For the CDR3, the DNA is TGTGCCAGCAGTGAAAATTTGGCAGAGGGTAATCAGCCCCAGCATTTT. Supplemented by reference TRBV2 and TRBJ1-5, the full variable domain reads EPEVTQTPSHQVTQMGQEVILRCVPISNHLYFYWYRQILGQKVEFLVSFYNNEISEKSEIFDDQFSVERPDGSNFTLKIRSTKLEDSAMYFCASSENLAEGNQPQHFGDGTRLSIL.

The rearrangement uses TRBV28 and TRBJ1-4; weak D call: TRBD1 (5 bases). V lost 6 bases and J 4 bases, leaving 15 bases between the germline ends. The CDR3 loop spans 15 amino acids. Germline CDR1 and CDR2: MDHEN and SYDVKM. The chain's CDR3 is CASSPLGGSNEKLFF. CDR3 DNA sequence: TGTGCCAGCAGCCCGCTCGGGGGGAGTAATGAAAAACTGTTTTTT. The full variable domain, in which reference TRBV28 and TRBJ1-4 provide the parts outside the CDR3, is DVKVTQSSRYLVKRTGEKVFLECVQDMDHENMFWYRQDPGLGLRLIYFSYDVKMKEKGDIPEGYSVSREKKERFSLILESASTNQTSMYLCASSPLGGSNEKLFFGSGTQLSVL.

This clone was counted a few times. The chain links TRBV4-2 to TRBJ2-4; TRBD2 matches 13 bases. The CDR3 consists of 19 residues. V dropped 4 bases and J dropped 0; count of bases not matched to a gene: 9. Germline CDR1 is LGHNA and CDR2 is YNFKEQ. As DNA, the CDR3 is TGTGCCAGCAGCCTAGGGACTAGCGGGACCAGCCTAGCCAAAAACATTCAGTACTTC. Its translation: CASSLGTSGTSLAKNIQYF.

The J gene is TRBJ1-1, the V gene TRBV28, with D perhaps matching TRBD1 (6 bases). This CDR3 is built from 17 residues. CDR1 MDHEN and CDR2 SYDVKM come from the germline V gene. The ends were cut back, 5 bases at V and 9 bases at J, with 28 bases in the middle. CDR3 sequence reads: CASSPSDRPLRDGQAFF. DNA for the CDR3: TGTGCCAGCAGTCCCTCAGACAGGCCCCTAAGGGACGGGCAAGCTTTCTTT.

Notes on this clone: In the same sample, other DNA sequences code for this CDR3. The chain links TRBV7-2 to TRBJ2-1; D call uncertain. Germline-derived CDR1 and CDR2 are SGHTA and FQGNSA. Between the trimmed V and J ends, which lost 1 base and 4 bases, there was a span of 5 bases. The CDR3 length is 13 residues. The CDR3 here is CASSLGLYNEQFF. The CDR3 coding sequence is TGTGCCAGCAGCTTAGGACTTTACAATGAGCAGTTCTTC.